This T cell receptor (beta chain) emerged from a study of blood T cell repertoires in COVID-19. Across the whole study: Whether acute or convalescent, the COVID-19 samples came from the United States, Italy and Spain. Sample material is recorded as cDNA or gDNA derived from T cells, B-cell-depleted T cells, or PBMCs.

Trimming stripped 3 bases from V and 4 bases from J, with 10 bases between. Germline CDR1 and CDR2: MDHEN and SYDVKM. The CDR3 runs 14 residues. In the original analysis: Nucleated cell number was recorded as an estimate derived from reference gene primer amplification. Profiled with immunoSEQ multiplex PCR; TCRdb holds only in-frame clones, not every one. V and J calls plus clone size are reproduced from that table; the DNA served to infer D and trimming. The repertoire holds around 200,000 clones, with about 90% as singletons. The sequenced sample was peripheral blood. The chain employs TRBV28 and TRBJ1-5; D gene uncertain. The clonotype originates from a man aged 70 or older with active or convalescent COVID-19. The CDR3 loop reads CASSLGRVNQPQHF. In nucleotides, the CDR3 is TGTGCCAGCAGTTTGGGGAGGGTTAATCAGCCCCAGCATTTT.